Listed below are T cell receptor beta chains from one sample, sequenced in a study of a mutant IDH1 vaccine in newly diagnosed glioma. The repertoire was sequenced with immunoSEQ multiplex PCR; TCRdb's copy has only in-frame clones and lacks some. Of tens of thousands of clones detected, 65% to 85% appear once; the ten largest clones hold 4% to 5.5%. This specimen consisted of peripheral blood mononuclear cells (PBMCs), obtained from a glioma patient treated with radiotherapy, temozolomide or both. All receptors come from a woman between 18 and 30 years old with glioma. Some clones in this sample may be carry-over from other donors' samples. Both conserved end residues are part of each CDR3. Fields, in order: CDR3 length, D gene, clone size, J gene, V gene, CDR3 protein, CDR3 DNA. A D gene is named only where the DNA matches it firmly. Where a row states a size, it is once, few, many or the class of an expanded clone; other rows omit it.

13,TRBD1,.,TRBJ1-5,TRBV5-5,CASSQGANQPQHF,TGTGCCAGCAGCCAGGGGGCGAATCAGCCCCAGCATTTT
13,.,.,TRBJ1-5,TRBV10-2,CASSEHRDQPQHF,TGCGCCAGCAGTGAGCATAGAGATCAGCCCCAGCATTTT
14,.,once,TRBJ2-2,TRBV5-1,CASSFGGITGELFF,TGCGCCAGCAGCTTTGGAGGCATAACCGGGGAGCTGTTTTTT
15,.,.,TRBJ1-1,TRBV27,CASSPARPGRTEAFF,TGTGCCAGCAGTCCCGCACGACCAGGGCGGACTGAAGCTTTCTTT
18,.,.,TRBJ1-3,TRBV27,CASSLKSRRPISGNTIYF,TGTGCCAGCAGTTTAAAGTCCAGGAGGCCCATCTCTGGAAACACCATATATTTT
15,.,.,TRBJ2-3,TRBV5-1,CASSLEGTPFDTQYF,TGCGCCAGCTCCCTAGAAGGGACCCCCTTTGATACGCAGTATTTT
16,.,few,TRBJ1-1,TRBV25-1,CASSEVSGRVGTEAFF,TGTGCCAGCAGTGAAGTAAGCGGCAGGGTAGGCACTGAAGCTTTCTTT
15,.,few,TRBJ1-4,TRBV27,CASSPYPGNNEKLFF,TGTGCCAGCAGTCCATATCCGGGGAATAATGAAAAACTGTTTTTT
14,.,.,TRBJ2-5,TRBV5-4,CASSFGQGQETQYF,TGTGCCAGCAGTTTTGGGCAGGGACAAGAGACCCAGTACTTC
17,TRBD1,.,TRBJ2-1,TRBV9,CASSVQPTGAPYNEQFF,TGTGCCAGCAGCGTTCAACCTACAGGGGCCCCCTACAATGAGCAGTTCTTC
13,.,.,TRBJ1-5,TRBV12-5,CASGFSVNQPQHF,TGTGCTAGTGGTTTTTCGGTTAATCAGCCCCAGCATTTT
12,.,few,TRBJ1-6,TRBV7-2,CASSLESSPLHF,TGTGCCAGCAGCTTAGAGAGTTCACCCCTCCACTTT
16,TRBD2,.,TRBJ2-5,TRBV7-6,CASSFRLAGRKETQYF,TGTGCCAGCAGCTTTCGACTAGCGGGGCGAAAAGAGACCCAGTACTTC
14,TRBD1,.,TRBJ2-5,TRBV7-9,CASSPDRVQETQYF,TGTGCCAGCAGCCCTGACAGGGTCCAAGAGACCCAGTACTTC
15,.,.,TRBJ1-3,TRBV6-1,CATLTGPRSGNTIYF,TGTGCCACCTTGACAGGACCCCGCTCTGGAAACACCATATATTTT
14,.,.,TRBJ1-2,TRBV25-1,CASSELEGDYGYTF,TGTGCCAGCAGTGAATTAGAGGGGGACTATGGCTACACCTTC
11,.,.,TRBJ2-1,TRBV5-6,CASSVGGGQFF,TGTGCCAGCAGCGTGGGGGGAGGGCAGTTCTTC
17,TRBD1,.,TRBJ1-3,TRBV7-9,CASSLSAGGESGNTIYF,TGTGCCAGCAGCTTATCGGCAGGGGGCGAGTCCGGAAACACCATATATTTT
16,TRBD1,.,TRBJ1-1,TRBV5-1,CASSLLGQGVSTEAFF,TGCGCCAGCAGCTTGCTGGGACAGGGGGTGAGCACTGAAGCTTTCTTT
13,.,.,TRBJ2-1,TRBV5-1,CASSSGGPHEQFF,TGCGCCAGCAGCTCAGGAGGGCCTCATGAGCAGTTCTTC
15,.,.,TRBJ2-5,TRBV7-2,CASSQRLGGEETQYF,TGTGCCAGCAGCCAGAGACTGGGAGGTGAGGAGACCCAGTACTTC
14,.,.,TRBJ2-5,TRBV10-3,CATSPGPWGETQYF,TGTGCCACCTCCCCTGGCCCCTGGGGGGAGACCCAGTACTTC
15,TRBD2,.,TRBJ2-7,TRBV14,CASSQDLRGAYEQYF,TGTGCCAGCAGCCAAGATCTGCGGGGGGCCTACGAGCAGTACTTC